Sequencing of this T cell receptor beta chain was carried out in a study of T cells in Graves' hyperthyroidism and ophthalmopathy. Fresh 10 ml peripheral blood yielded PBMCs. The CDR3 extends over 15 amino acids. The V end was cut by 3 bases, the J end by 1 base, with 12 bases between. Germline V gene lookup returns CDR1 MNHNS and CDR2 SASEGT. Authors of the study amplified TCR beta CDR3 regions from RNA transcripts. Researchers ran a first-round RT-PCR on the TCR CDR3 using the HTBI primer set. Via MiXCR, TCRdb re-called the multiplex PCR reads, giving one row per CDR3 protein. The data hold about 350,000 distinct CDR3 sequences, with about 14% observed a single time. This clonotype was recorded many times. Its antigen is undetermined. Regarding the study as a whole: Within blood appeared most thyroid clonotypes that had expanded above 0.001.

The chain couples TRBV6-1 to TRBJ2-5, with TRBD2 as a possible D gene (5 bases). The sample taken for sequencing was blood. The clonotype originates from a woman in her 30s with Graves' hyperthyroidism. The CDR3 here is CASSDGYGVQETQYF. The CDR3, as DNA: TGTGCCAGCAGTGACGGGTACGGGGTCCAAGAGACCCAGTACTTC.